This T cell receptor (beta chain) was retrieved from a study of response to subunit inactivated influenza vaccine. Findings and caveats of the study: After each seasonal influenza vaccination, few new T cells are recruited, the authors suggested.

TCRdb re-derived calls from the RT-PCR reads in MiXCR, one entry per CDR3 protein. The table includes hundreds of thousands of distinct CDR3 sequences, around 13% detected once. Trimming cost V 0 bases and J 3 bases, with 8 bases left between them. The CDR3 totals 13 residues. The germline CDR1 and CDR2 sequences are DFQATT and SNEGSKA (reference sequence). A word on this clonotype: Its antigen is currently unknown.

This chain links TRBV20-1 with TRBJ1-1; unclear D gene. The clonotype comes from a middle-aged man who received an inactivated influenza vaccine. The sequencing used PBMCs from blood, collected about 14 days before vaccination. In nucleotides, the CDR3 is TGCAGTGCTAGAGATCCCATGGACACTGAAGCTTTCTTT. Translating gives CSARDPMDTEAFF.